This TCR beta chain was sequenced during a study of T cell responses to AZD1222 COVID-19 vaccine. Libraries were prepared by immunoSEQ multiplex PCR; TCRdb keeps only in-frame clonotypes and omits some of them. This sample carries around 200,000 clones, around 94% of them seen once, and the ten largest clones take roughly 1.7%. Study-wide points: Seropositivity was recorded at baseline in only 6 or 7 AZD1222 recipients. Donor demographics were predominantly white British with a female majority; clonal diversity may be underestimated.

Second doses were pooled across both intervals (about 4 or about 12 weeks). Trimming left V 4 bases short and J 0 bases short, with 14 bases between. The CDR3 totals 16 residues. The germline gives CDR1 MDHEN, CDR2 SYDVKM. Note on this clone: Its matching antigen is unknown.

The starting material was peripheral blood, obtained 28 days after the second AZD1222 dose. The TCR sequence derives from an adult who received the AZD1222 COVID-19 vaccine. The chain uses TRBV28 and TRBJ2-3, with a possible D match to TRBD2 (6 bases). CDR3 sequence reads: CASSSGGGPSTDTQYF. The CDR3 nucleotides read TGTGCCAGCAGTTCTGGAGGAGGGCCTAGCACAGATACGCAGTATTTT.